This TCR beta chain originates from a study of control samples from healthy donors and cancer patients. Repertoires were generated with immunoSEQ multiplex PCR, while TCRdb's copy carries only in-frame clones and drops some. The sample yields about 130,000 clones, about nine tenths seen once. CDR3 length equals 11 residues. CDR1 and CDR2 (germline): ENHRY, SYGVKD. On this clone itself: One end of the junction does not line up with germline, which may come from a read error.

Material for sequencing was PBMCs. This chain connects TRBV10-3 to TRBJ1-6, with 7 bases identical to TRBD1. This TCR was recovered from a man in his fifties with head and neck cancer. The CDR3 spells CAISGGTARYF. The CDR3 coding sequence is TGTGCCATCAGTGGGGGGACAGCTCGGTACTTT.